Listed here are 28 T cell receptor beta chains from one sample, sequenced in a study of CD8 T cells in ankylosing spondylitis. TCRdb independently ran MiXCR on the 5' RACE reads; one entry per CDR3 protein. The sample consists of approximately 200,000 distinct CDR3 sequences, 13% of them appearing once. The sample comprised blood, either unsorted or a sorted T cell fraction (not recorded which). Receptor source: a male donor with ankylosing spondylitis or in good health (not recorded which).

This clonotype showed up just a few times. The chain links TRBV4-1 to TRBJ2-7, with unresolved D. CDR3 length: 15 residues. CDR1 and CDR2 from the germline V gene are MGHRA and YSYEKL. The V gene lost 0 bases and the J gene lost 2 bases, with 11 bases spanning the gap. The CDR3 DNA sequence: TGCGCCAGCAGCCAAGAGGGTTCCAGTACCTACGAGCAGTACTTC. Translating it yields CASSQEGSSTYEQYF.

This clonotype was seen at least ten times. The V call is TRBV5-4, the J call TRBJ2-2; TRBD2 is a possible D gene (5 bases). CDR3 length: 15 amino acids. Germline V CDR1 and CDR2: SGHNT, YYREEE (reference sequence). V was pared by 0 bases and J by 3 bases, with 9 bases between. The CDR3 DNA sequence: TGTGCCAGCAGCTTGGACGGGGAATACACCGGGGAGCTGTTTTTT. This codes for CASSLDGEYTGELFF.

This chain joins TRBV2 and TRBJ1-5; weak D call: TRBD1 (5 bases). Germline loops: CDR1 SNHLY, CDR2 FYNNEI. Trimming removed 2 bases from V and 4 bases from J, with 15 bases in between. This CDR3 is 16 amino acids long. CDR3 in amino acids: CASSERGRTPNQPQHF. The DNA of the CDR3 is TGTGCCAGCAGTGAAAGGGGTCGCACCCCAAATCAGCCCCAGCATTTT.

This clonotype was seen ten or more times. The chain couples TRBV10-2 to TRBJ1-6; 8 nucleotides agree with TRBD1. The CDR3 totals 15 residues. CDR1 and CDR2 (germline): WSHSY, SAAADI. J was trimmed by 9 bases and V by 0 bases; bases with no gene match: 4. This chain's CDR3 is CASSESGQGGSPLHF. In DNA form, the CDR3 reads TGCGCCAGCAGTGAGTCAGGACAGGGAGGTTCACCCCTCCACTTT.

This clonotype was counted at least ten times. An end of the junction does not agree with germline; a read error may underlie this. The V gene is TRBV5-1, the J gene TRBJ2-5; TRBD1 matches 8 bases. Germline V gene lookup returns CDR1 SGHRS and CDR2 YFSETQ. There are 12 residues in the CDR3. The CDR3 coding sequence is TGCGCCAGCAGCTCGTATATCGGACAGGGAAGCTTC. Translating gives CASSSYIGQGSF.

This clonotype occurred a few times. V usage is TRBV5-1 and J usage is TRBJ1-2, with D perhaps TRBD1 (5 bases). With 4 bases removed from V and 5 bases from J, the gap between germline ends came to 12 bases. Germline CDR1 is SGHRS and CDR2 is YFSETQ. CDR3 length: 13 residues. The CDR3 DNA is TGCGCCAGCAGCGGGGGAAGCCTATATGGCTACACCTTC. Amino acid sequence: CASSGGSLYGYTF.

The V call is TRBV20-1, the J call TRBJ2-5, with 10 positions matching TRBD1. Germline CDR1 reads DFQATT; CDR2 reads SNEGSKA (reference sequence). This CDR3 is 16 amino acids long. The ends lost 6 bases at V and 0 bases at J; junction bases unmatched: 10. CDR3 DNA sequence: TGCAGTGCGACCGGGACAGGGGATAGGTACCAAGAGACCCAGTACTTC. As protein: CSATGTGDRYQETQYF.

The table lists this clonotype with many counts. The chain couples TRBV29-1 to TRBJ2-5; D is undetermined. V dropped 2 bases and J dropped 4 bases, with 11 bases sitting between them. Germline CDR1 SQVTM, CDR2 ANQGSEA. CDR3 size: 13 residues. CDR3 sequence (DNA): TGCAGCGTTGAATCAGACATCCCAGAGACCCAGTACTTC. This encodes CSVESDIPETQYF.

This clonotype was observed a few times. As DNA, the CDR3 is TGCAGTGCTAGAGAGGGCCAGGAGGCCACAGCTTTCTTT. It codes for CSAREGQEATAFF. The chain joins TRBV20-1 to TRBJ1-1; D call uncertain. The CDR3 spans 13 residues. Germline V lookup: CDR1 DFQATT, CDR2 SNEGSKA (reference sequence). Trimming cost V 0 bases and J 10 bases, with 15 bases left between them.

The chain carries TRBV14 and TRBJ2-2; tentatively, D is TRBD1 (5 bases). The CDR3 extends over 17 amino acids. The germline V gene has CDR1 SGHDN and CDR2 FVKESK. The ends were cut back, 4 bases at V and 6 bases at J, with 21 bases in the middle. The DNA for the CDR3 is TGTGCCAGCAGCCCCACTGAGGTCAGGGCCGTTGCCGGGGAGCTGTTTTTT. It yields the protein CASSPTEVRAVAGELFF.

This clonotype occurred many times. This chain joins TRBV12-3 or TRBV12-4 and TRBJ2-1, with TRBD2 as a possible D gene (5 bases). Trimming shortened V by 6 bases and J by 8 bases, and 17 bases separated the two germline ends. The CDR3 is 14 residues long. The CDR3 DNA reads as TGTGCCAGCAGCTCTATGGGGAGTGGGGATGAGCAGTTCTTC. This codes for CASSSMGSGDEQFF.

This clonotype was counted only a few times. V usage is TRBV10-2 and J usage is TRBJ2-1; TRBD1 might be the D (5 bases). The CDR3 length is 14 residues. CDR1 and CDR2 (germline): WSHSY, SAAADI. The V and J ends lost 4 bases and 7 bases respectively, with 14 bases between them. This chain's CDR3 is CASSVLGVSNEQFF. DNA for the CDR3: TGCGCCAGCAGTGTCTTAGGGGTGTCAAATGAGCAGTTCTTC.

DNA for the CDR3: TGTGCCAGCAGTTACCCATCGACTAGCCCCGGGGAGCTGTTTTTT. This translates into CASSYPSTSPGELFF. This rearrangement joins TRBV6-5 to TRBJ2-2; 7 bases agree with TRBD2. This CDR3 is built from 15 residues. V shed 2 bases, J shed 6 bases, and the junction held 6 bases outside the gene matches. The V gene's germline CDR1 is MNHEY and CDR2 SVGAGI.

This clonotype was recorded at least ten times. The chain recombines TRBV4-2 with TRBJ2-3, with 16 bases that match TRBD2. Germline trimming cut 5 bases from V and 0 bases from J; bases unmatched to any gene: 5. The germline CDR1 and CDR2 sequences are LGHNA and YNFKEQ. The CDR3 loop spans 18 amino acids. The CDR3 DNA reads as TGTGCCAGCAGCGAGGGACTAGCGGGGGGGCCTAGCACAGATACGCAGTATTTT. It encodes CASSEGLAGGPSTDTQYF.

This clonotype showed up just a few times. This chain links TRBV25-1 with TRBJ2-1; D call uncertain. Between the trimmed V and J ends, which lost 1 base and 6 bases, there was a span of 4 bases. CDR3 size: 12 residues. Germline CDR1 and CDR2: MGHDK and SYGVNS. CDR3 bases: TGTGCCAGCAGTGAATTTGGCAATGAGCAGTTCTTC. Protein: CASSEFGNEQFF.

This clonotype has more than one count but fewer than ten. V usage is TRBV7-9 and J usage is TRBJ2-7, with no clear D. The CDR3 length is 11 residues. Germline V gene sequence: CDR1 SEHNR, CDR2 FQNEAQ (reference sequence). The germline V and J ends were trimmed by 8 bases and 5 bases, with 10 bases remaining between them. CDR3 region: CASVKDHEQYF. In DNA, the CDR3 is TGTGCCAGCGTAAAGGACCACGAGCAGTACTTC.

At least ten counts were recorded for this clonotype. The DNA for the CDR3 is TGCAGTGTCTGGGGGGGTGGGAACACTGAAGCTTTCTTT. This gives the protein CSVWGGGNTEAFF. This chain uses TRBV20-1 with TRBJ1-1, with TRBD1 as a possible D gene (5 bases). Germline values: CDR1 DFQATT, CDR2 SNEGSKA (reference sequence). Trimming stripped 7 bases from V and 1 base from J, with 13 bases between. The CDR3 loop spans 13 amino acids.

The table lists this clonotype with many counts. The gene calls are TRBV9 and TRBJ2-2; D is ambiguous. Trimming left V 3 bases short and J 7 bases short, with 13 bases between. CDR3 size: 14 residues. CDR1 SGDLS and CDR2 YYNGEE come from the germline V gene. This chain's CDR3 is CASSGVGLIGELFF. In nucleotides, the CDR3 is TGTGCCAGCAGCGGAGTGGGCCTTATCGGGGAGCTGTTTTTT.

This chain connects TRBV5-1 to TRBJ2-3; D remains ambiguous. Trimming took 1 base from V and 6 from J, leaving 12 bases between them. CDR3 length: 14 amino acids. The germline V gene encodes CDR1 SGHRS and CDR2 YFSETQ. In nucleotides, the CDR3 is TGCGCCAGCAGCTTGAATTTGGATGGCGATACGCAGTATTTT. Amino acids: CASSLNLDGDTQYF.

There are many counts of this clonotype. V gene TRBV4-2 combines with J gene TRBJ2-2; 10 bases are shared with TRBD2. This CDR3 has 15 amino acids. V shed 2 bases, J shed 3 bases, and the junction held 0 bases outside the gene matches. Germline V lookup: CDR1 LGHNA, CDR2 YNFKEQ. Here the CDR3 reads CASSQLAGDTGELFF. CDR3 in DNA: TGTGCCAGCAGCCAACTAGCGGGGGACACCGGGGAGCTGTTTTTT.

In this sample, this clonotype turned up a few times. V gene TRBV12-5 combines with J gene TRBJ2-7; 7 bases agree with TRBD2. This CDR3 is 14 amino acids long. The germline gives CDR1 LGHNT, CDR2 FRNRAP. V lost 5 bases and J lost 2; bases outside the gene matches: 6. CDR3: CASGPLAAPYEQYF. Here the CDR3 DNA reads TGTGCTAGTGGTCCGCTAGCGGCACCCTACGAGCAGTACTTC.

V is TRBV12-3 or TRBV12-4 and J is TRBJ1-1; D gene uncertain. The V and J ends lost 7 bases and 4 bases respectively, with 13 bases between them. The CDR3 sequence is 13 residues long. The CDR3 nucleotides are TGTGCCAGCACTTTCATACGCGGCACTGAAGCTTTCTTT. It encodes CASTFIRGTEAFF.

The V call is TRBV5-1, the J call TRBJ2-3; tentative D call: TRBD2 (6 bases). V was cut by 1 base and J by 2 bases, with 14 bases left in between. CDR3 length: 16 residues. CDR1 and CDR2 (germline): SGHRS, YFSETQ. CDR3 region: CASSLSLATLTDTQYF. CDR3 coding DNA: TGCGCCAGCAGCTTGTCACTAGCTACCCTCACAGATACGCAGTATTTT.

There are many counts of this clonotype. V and J are TRBV12-3 or TRBV12-4 and TRBJ2-3, with D uncertain. The CDR3 is 13 residues long. V was clipped by 4 bases and J by 1 base, with 6 bases between them. The CDR3 loop reads CASSWAGTDTQYF. In DNA, the CDR3 is TGTGCCAGCAGTTGGGCGGGCACAGATACGCAGTATTTT.

CDR3 bases: TGCGCCAGCAGCCAACCGGACGGGAACCCCTACAATGAGCAGTTCTTC. Protein sequence: CASSQPDGNPYNEQFF. V and J are TRBV4-1 and TRBJ2-1, with D perhaps matching TRBD2 (5 bases). The CDR3 has 16 residues. Trimming pared 2 bases from V and 2 bases from J, leaving 13 bases between. CDR1 is MGHRA and CDR2 is YSYEKL in the germline V gene.

This clonotype was detected ten times or more. The genes are TRBV12-3 or TRBV12-4 and TRBJ2-3, with D maybe TRBD2 (5 bases). V gave up 3 bases and J gave up 0 bases, with 7 bases separating them. The length of the CDR3 is 14 residues. CDR3 DNA sequence: TGTGCCAGCAGTTTTGGAGGCAGCACAGATACGCAGTATTTT. The encoded protein is CASSFGGSTDTQYF.

The CDR3 region is CASSLREDRVTPGANVLTF. CDR3 DNA sequence: TGTGCCAGCAGCTTAAGAGAGGACAGGGTCACCCCTGGGGCCAACGTCCTGACTTTC. The chain recombines TRBV11-2 with TRBJ2-6, with 8 bases fitting TRBD1. After removal of 2 bases from V and 2 bases from J, the junction contained 11 bases not matched to a gene. The V gene's germline CDR1 is SGHAT and CDR2 FQNNGV. This CDR3 comprises 19 residues.

The chain recombines TRBV29-1 with TRBJ1-6, with D tentatively TRBD1 (5 bases). With 6 bases removed from V and 14 bases from J, the gap between germline ends came to 14 bases. CDR3 length equals 11 residues. From germline, CDR1 is SQVTM and CDR2 ANQGSEA. CDR3 bases: TGCAGCGTGTCCTCGGGGGAGTCCCTCCACTTT. It codes for CSVSSGESLHF. The full variable domain, in which reference TRBV29-1 and TRBJ1-6 provide the parts outside the CDR3, is SAVISQKPSRDICQRGTSLTIQCQVDSQVTMMFWYRQQPGQSLTLIATANQGSEATYESGFVIDKFPISRPNLTFSTLTVSNMSPEDSSIYLCSVSSGESLHFGNGTRLTVT.